Listed below are T cell receptor beta chains from one sample, sequenced in a study of long-term antiretroviral therapy in people with HIV. The protocol was immunoSEQ multiplex PCR, while the TCRdb copy is restricted to in-frame clones and leaves out a portion. This table holds approximately 29,000 clones, around four fifths found once. The source was unsorted PBMCs, collected 1.5 years before starting antiretroviral therapy. These receptors were obtained from a man younger than 35 with HIV. Both conserved end residues are part of each CDR3. A D gene is named only where the DNA matches it firmly. Clone size, where shown, is once, few, many, or a class for clones that have expanded.

.	TRBV18	TRBJ2-1	.	CASSPGGGNEQFF	TGTGCCAGCTCACCCGGGGGCGGCAATGAGCAGTTCTTC
TRBD1	TRBV6-5	TRBJ1-4	.	CASSSSPTGLREKLFF	TGTGCCAGCAGTTCCAGCCCGACAGGGTTAAGGGAAAAACTGTTTTTT
.	TRBV27	TRBJ2-3	.	CASSFLGGRGTDTQYF	TGTGCCAGCAGTTTTCTCGGTGGCCGGGGCACAGATACGCAGTATTTT
TRBD1	TRBV15	TRBJ2-1	.	CATSRTGGLEQFF	TGTGCCACCAGCCGGACAGGGGGCCTTGAGCAGTTCTTC
.	TRBV5-4	TRBJ2-3	.	CASSLDTDTQYF	TGTGCCAGCAGCTTGGACACAGATACGCAGTATTTT
TRBD2	TRBV12-5	TRBJ2-3	.	CASALGAQPGLAGGLRDTQYF	TGTGCTAGTGCCCTGGGGGCTCAACCGGGACTAGCGGGAGGGCTCAGAGATACGCAGTATTTT
.	TRBV7-2	TRBJ2-7	.	CASSPWGLIYEQYF	TGTGCCAGCAGCCCTTGGGGACTTATCTACGAGCAGTACTTC
.	TRBV2	TRBJ1-2	.	CASSDSSDYGYTF	TGTGCCAGCAGTGATAGCTCAGACTATGGCTACACCTTC
TRBD1	TRBV28	TRBJ2-7	.	CASSLGQGQTYEQYF	TGTGCCAGCAGTTTAGGACAGGGACAGACCTACGAGCAGTACTTC
.	TRBV10-3	TRBJ2-2	few	CAISGGKSAGELFF	TGTGCCATCAGTGGGGGGAAGTCCGCCGGGGAGCTGTTTTTT
.	TRBV2	TRBJ2-5	.	CASSEEIQETQYF	TGTGCCAGCAGTGAAGAGATCCAAGAGACCCAGTACTTC
.	TRBV29-1	TRBJ2-6	.	CSVDAGANVLTF	TGCAGCGTTGACGCTGGGGCCAACGTCCTGACTTTC
.	TRBV7-2	TRBJ2-1	.	CASSFGGRLDNEQFF	TGTGCCAGCAGCTTTGGGGGGAGGCTAGACAATGAGCAGTTCTTC
.	TRBV13	TRBJ2-7	.	CASSLGGAASSYEQYF	TGTGCCAGCAGCTTAGGCGGAGCGGCCTCCTCCTACGAGCAGTACTTC
TRBD2	TRBV6-1	TRBJ2-7	.	CASSEAILAGRGEQYF	TGTGCCAGCAGTGAAGCAATCCTAGCGGGGCGGGGGGAGCAGTACTTC
.	TRBV19	TRBJ1-2	.	CASSTTRPGSYGYTF	TGTGCCAGTAGTACAACTAGACCAGGAAGCTATGGCTACACCTTC
TRBD1	TRBV10-3	TRBJ1-5	.	CATAAGGPQHF	TGTGCCACCGCGGCAGGGGGGCCCCAGCATTTT
.	TRBV7-9	TRBJ1-2	.	CASSLGRGSNYGYTF	TGTGCCAGCAGCTTAGGTCGCGGATCGAACTATGGCTACACCTTC
.	TRBV19	TRBJ2-7	.	CASSTGGQPTYEQYF	TGTGCCAGTAGTACCGGGGGACAGCCGACCTACGAGCAGTACTTC
.	TRBV27	TRBJ2-1	.	CASRDSSYNEQFF	TGTGCCAGCAGGGATAGCTCCTACAATGAGCAGTTCTTC
TRBD2	TRBV5-1	TRBJ2-3	.	CASSPGTSGRVDTQYF	TGCGCCAGCAGCCCGGGGACTAGCGGGAGGGTAGATACGCAGTATTTT
TRBD1	TRBV6-1	TRBJ1-3	.	CASSEEPGGGNTIYF	TGTGCCAGCAGTGAAGAGCCAGGGGGTGGAAACACCATATATTTT
.	TRBV6-5	TRBJ2-7	.	CASSYSFGQNYEQYF	TGTGCCAGCAGTTACAGCTTCGGGCAGAACTACGAGCAGTACTTC
.	TRBV2	TRBJ1-6	.	CASSEVGDNSPLHF	TGTGCCAGCAGTGAAGTCGGGGATAATTCACCCCTCCACTTT
TRBD2	TRBV4-3	TRBJ2-7	.	CASSHGLARYEQYF	TGCGCCAGCAGCCATGGACTAGCTCGGTACGAGCAGTACTTC
.	TRBV7-3	TRBJ1-1	.	CASSSDGYTEAFF	TGTGCCAGCAGCTCGGACGGGTACACTGAAGCTTTCTTT
TRBD1	TRBV9	TRBJ2-5	few	CASGAGTDQETQYF	TGTGCCAGCGGGGCCGGGACAGACCAAGAGACCCAGTACTTC
TRBD1	TRBV2	TRBJ2-7	.	CASWGQDSHEQYF	TGTGCCAGCTGGGGACAGGACTCCCACGAGCAGTACTTC
TRBD1	TRBV10-3	TRBJ1-1	.	CAISETGTGGTEAFF	TGTGCCATCAGTGAAACCGGGACAGGCGGCACTGAAGCTTTCTTT
.	TRBV27	TRBJ2-7	.	CASSGGAGAYEQYF	TGTGCCAGCAGCGGGGGCGCCGGAGCCTACGAGCAGTACTTC
TRBD2	TRBV6-5	TRBJ2-1	.	CASTKGLAPYNEQFF	TGTGCCAGCACCAAGGGACTAGCGCCTTACAATGAGCAGTTCTTC
TRBD1	TRBV5-1	TRBJ1-5	.	CASSLQGNQPQHF	TGCGCCAGCAGCTTACAGGGGAATCAGCCCCAGCATTTT
.	TRBV10-3	TRBJ2-1	once	CAIRGEVNEQFF	TGTGCCATACGGGGAGAGGTTAATGAGCAGTTCTTC
TRBD1	TRBV5-4	TRBJ2-3	.	CASSLWTGGTDTQYF	TGTGCCAGCAGCTTGTGGACAGGGGGCACAGATACGCAGTATTTT
TRBD1	TRBV6-5	TRBJ2-5	.	CASSYSQGAQETQYF	TGTGCCAGCAGTTACTCGCAGGGGGCCCAAGAGACCCAGTACTTC
TRBD1	TRBV7-2	TRBJ1-3	.	CASSATGTGVAGNTIYF	TGTGCCAGCAGCGCGACCGGGACAGGGGTCGCTGGAAACACCATATATTTT
TRBD1	TRBV7-9	TRBJ1-5	.	CASSLTGGLNQPQHF	TGTGCCAGCAGCCTCACAGGGGGGCTAAATCAGCCCCAGCATTTT
.	TRBV6-1	TRBJ2-7	.	CASSEGDEQYF	TGTGCCAGCAGTGAGGGGGACGAGCAGTACTTC
TRBD2	TRBV19	TRBJ2-5	.	CASSPPRGSGSQSGKTQYF	TGTGCCAGTAGTCCCCCGAGGGGTAGCGGGAGCCAGAGTGGGAAGACCCAGTACTTC
TRBD2	TRBV5-1	TRBJ2-5	.	CASSPQPTSGQETQYF	TGCGCCAGCAGCCCGCAACCCACTAGCGGCCAAGAGACCCAGTACTTC
TRBD1	TRBV5-6	TRBJ1-1	.	CASSLMISRQGLSEAFF	TGTGCCAGCAGCCTTATGATCTCGCGACAGGGGCTATCTGAAGCTTTCTTT
TRBD1	TRBV2	TRBJ1-2	few	CASSSDTDRDGYTF	TGTGCCAGCAGTTCGGATACGGACAGGGATGGCTACACCTTC
.	TRBV7-6	TRBJ2-7	.	CASSLGSASPSYEQYF	TGTGCCAGCAGCTTAGGTTCGGCCAGCCCTTCCTACGAGCAGTACTTC
.	TRBV9	TRBJ2-7	few	CASGPDLYEQYF	TGTGCCAGCGGACCAGACCTCTACGAGCAGTACTTC
TRBD2	TRBV27	TRBJ2-3	.	CASSLAGVTDTQYF	TGTGCCAGCAGTTTAGCGGGAGTGACAGATACGCAGTATTTT
.	TRBV2	TRBJ1-3	.	CASSYQRPSGNTIYF	TGTGCCAGCAGTTATCAGAGACCCTCTGGAAACACCATATATTTT